A single sample is the source of the 14 T cell receptor beta chains below, sequenced in a study of control samples from healthy donors and cancer patients. Repertoires were generated with immunoSEQ multiplex PCR, while TCRdb's copy carries only in-frame clones and drops some. The sample holds about 83,000 clones; 90% to 95% are singletons and the top ten take approximately 14%. The source material was blood. The receptors stem from a man aged 25-45 years in good health.

The chain employs TRBV2 and TRBJ1-5; maybe TRBD1 (6 bases). CDR1 is SNHLY and CDR2 is FYNNEI in the germline V gene. The V gene lost 4 bases and the J gene lost 0 bases, with 10 bases spanning the gap. CDR3 length: 15 residues. This chain's CDR3 is CASSGGTISNQPQHF. The DNA for the CDR3 is TGTGCCAGCAGTGGAGGGACAATTAGCAATCAGCCCCAGCATTTT.

The V gene is TRBV3-1 (or the pseudogene TRBV3-2), the J gene TRBJ2-3, with TRBD2 as a possible D gene (5 bases). Trimming stripped 8 bases from V and 6 bases from J, with 12 bases between. CDR3 size: 12 residues. The germline CDR1 and CDR2 sequences are LGHDT and YNNKEL (reference sequence). CDR3 protein: CASGRARDTQYF. The DNA of the CDR3 is TGTGCCAGCGGGCGGGCTCGGGATACGCAGTATTTT.

V gene TRBV29-1 combines with J gene TRBJ2-7; 9 bases align to TRBD1. The CDR3 extends over 13 amino acids. V dropped 5 bases and J dropped 7; count of bases not matched to a gene: 9. Germline lookup yields CDR1 SQVTM and CDR2 ANQGSEA. CDR3 nucleotides: TGCAGCGTTAGACGGGACAGGGTGGAAGAGCAGTACTTC. As protein: CSVRRDRVEEQYF.

The chain carries TRBV10-1 and TRBJ2-7; D not certain. This CDR3 is built from 15 residues. The germline gives CDR1 WNHNN, CDR2 SYGVQD (reference sequence). Trimming pared 3 bases from V and 0 bases from J, leaving 12 bases between. The CDR3 sequence is CASSELQKGSYEQYF. The CDR3 region has the DNA TGCGCCAGCAGTGAATTACAGAAGGGCTCCTACGAGCAGTACTTC.

This rearrangement joins TRBV12-3 or TRBV12-4 to TRBJ2-7; 7 positions match TRBD1. CDR3 length equals 12 residues. Germline trimming cut 6 bases from V and 7 bases from J; bases unmatched to any gene: 6. The CDR3 reads CASRKQGWEQYF. CDR3 DNA: TGTGCCAGCAGGAAACAGGGGTGGGAGCAGTACTTC.

The V call is TRBV28, the J call TRBJ1-5; 11 bases are a match to TRBD1. The V and J ends lost 3 bases and 0 bases, in that order; junction bases with no gene match: 4. Germline CDR1 is MDHEN and CDR2 is SYDVKM. The CDR3 sequence is 17 residues long. This chain's CDR3 is CASSLGQGGISNQPQHF. The DNA of the CDR3 is TGTGCCAGCAGTTTGGGACAGGGGGGTATTAGCAATCAGCCCCAGCATTTT. Based on the CDR3 plus reference TRBV28 and TRBJ1-5, the full variable domain is DVKVTQSSRYLVKRTGEKVFLECVQDMDHENMFWYRQDPGLGLRLIYFSYDVKMKEKGDIPEGYSVSREKKERFSLILESASTNQTSMYLCASSLGQGGISNQPQHFGDGTRLSIL.

The chain has TRBV7-9 and TRBJ1-2; D gene uncertain. Germline CDR1 and CDR2: SEHNR and FQNEAQ (reference sequence). The CDR3 runs 14 residues. Trimming took off 0 bases at V and 6 bases at J, with 11 bases between the two ends. Here the CDR3 DNA reads TGTGCCAGCAGCTTAGCTTCCTCCCAGGATGGCTACACCTTC. Translated: CASSLASSQDGYTF.

This chain uses TRBV5-8 with TRBJ1-1; TRBD1 might be the D (5 bases). The CDR3 runs to 15 residues. Trimming shortened V by 0 bases and J by 4 bases, and 13 bases separated the two germline ends. From germline, CDR1 is SGHTS and CDR2 YDEGEE. CDR3 sequence (DNA): TGTGCCAGCAGCTTGGGTTCCAGGGCGGGCACTGAAGCTTTCTTT. It is translated as CASSLGSRAGTEAFF. Together with reference TRBV5-8 and TRBJ1-1, the CDR3 gives the full variable domain: EAGVTQSPTHLIKTRGQQATLRCSPISGHTSVYWYQQALGLGLQFLLWYDEGEERNRGNFPPRFSGRQFPNYSSELNVNALELEDSALYLCASSLGSRAGTEAFFGQGTRLTVV.

The genes are TRBV5-8 and TRBJ1-5, with a tentative D call TRBD1 (5 bases). V lost 0 bases to trimming and J lost 7 bases, with 8 bases between them. The CDR3 has 13 residues. The V gene's germline CDR1 is SGHTS and CDR2 YDEGEE. The CDR3 sequence: CASSLDQGQPQHF. In nucleotides, the CDR3 is TGTGCCAGCAGCTTGGATCAGGGACAGCCCCAGCATTTT.

The rearrangement links TRBV2 to TRBJ1-2; D gene uncertain. Germline CDR1 and CDR2: SNHLY and FYNNEI. Trimming stripped 6 bases from V and 4 bases from J, with 12 bases between. The CDR3 covers 13 residues. DNA of the CDR3: TGTGCCAGCAGGCCCTCGGTCGCCTATGGCTACACCTTC. This gives the protein CASRPSVAYGYTF.

The chain recombines TRBV19 with TRBJ2-3, with D uncertain. Germline CDR1 is LNHDA and CDR2 is SQIVND (reference sequence). With 3 bases removed from V and 6 bases from J, the gap between germline ends came to 4 bases. This CDR3 is 11 amino acids long. The CDR3 DNA reads TGTGCCAGTAGTATCCGGGATACGCAGTATTTT. Translating it yields CASSIRDTQYF.

This chain connects TRBV4-1 to TRBJ2-3; tentatively, D is TRBD1 or TRBD2 (5 bases each). CDR1 and CDR2 from the germline V gene are MGHRA and YSYEKL. The CDR3 extends over 19 amino acids. V gave up 0 bases and J gave up 0 bases, with 19 bases separating them. CDR3 sequence (DNA): TGCGCCAGCAGCCAAGACCGGGTCCGGCCGGGGACGAGCACAGATACGCAGTATTTT. Protein: CASSQDRVRPGTSTDTQYF.

The chain carries TRBV18 and TRBJ1-1; D perhaps matches TRBD1 (5 bases). Trimming cost V 8 bases and J 1 base, with 11 bases left between them. The CDR3 consists of 13 residues. Germline V gene lookup returns CDR1 KGHSH and CDR2 LQKENI. CDR3 DNA sequence: TGTGCCAGCACTCCGACAGAGAACACTGAAGCTTTCTTT. Translating it yields CASTPTENTEAFF.

This clone has only a few counts. The CDR3 sequence: CASSRPRAEAFF. The CDR3, as DNA: TGTGCCAGCAGTCGGCCAAGGGCTGAAGCTTTCTTT. The gene calls are TRBV6-5 and TRBJ1-1; no clear D. Germline V gene sequence: CDR1 MNHEY, CDR2 SVGAGI. Trimming removed 5 bases at V and 6 bases at J, with 10 bases between. CDR3 length: 12 amino acids.